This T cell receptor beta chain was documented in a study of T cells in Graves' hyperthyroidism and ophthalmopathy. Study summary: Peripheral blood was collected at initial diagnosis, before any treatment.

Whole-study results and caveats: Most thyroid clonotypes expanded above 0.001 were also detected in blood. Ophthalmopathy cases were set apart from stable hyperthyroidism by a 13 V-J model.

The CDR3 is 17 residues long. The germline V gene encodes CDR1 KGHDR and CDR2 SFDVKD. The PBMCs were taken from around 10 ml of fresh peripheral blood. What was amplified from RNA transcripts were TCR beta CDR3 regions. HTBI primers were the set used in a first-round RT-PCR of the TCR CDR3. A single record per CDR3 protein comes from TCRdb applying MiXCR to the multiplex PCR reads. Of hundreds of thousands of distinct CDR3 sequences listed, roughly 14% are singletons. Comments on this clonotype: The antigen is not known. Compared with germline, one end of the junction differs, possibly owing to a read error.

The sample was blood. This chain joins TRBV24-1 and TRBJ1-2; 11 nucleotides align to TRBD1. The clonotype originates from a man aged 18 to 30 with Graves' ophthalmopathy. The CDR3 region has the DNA TGTGCCACCAGTGACCGGACAGGGGGCGCAGCTAACTATGGCCACACCTTC. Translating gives CATSDRTGGAANYGHTF.